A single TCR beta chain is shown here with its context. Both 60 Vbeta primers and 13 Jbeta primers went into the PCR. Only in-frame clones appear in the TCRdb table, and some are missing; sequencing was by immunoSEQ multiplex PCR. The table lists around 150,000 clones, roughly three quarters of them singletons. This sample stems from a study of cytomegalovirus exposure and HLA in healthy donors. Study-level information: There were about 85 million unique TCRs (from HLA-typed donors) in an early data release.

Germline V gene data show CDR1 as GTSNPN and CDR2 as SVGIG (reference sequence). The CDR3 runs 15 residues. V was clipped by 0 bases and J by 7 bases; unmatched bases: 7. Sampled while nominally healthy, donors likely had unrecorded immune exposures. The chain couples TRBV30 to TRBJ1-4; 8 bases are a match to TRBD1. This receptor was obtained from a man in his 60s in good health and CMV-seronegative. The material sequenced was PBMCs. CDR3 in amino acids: CAWSVGTGTGEKLFF. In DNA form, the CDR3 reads TGTGCCTGGAGTGTCGGAACCGGGACAGGTGAAAAACTGTTTTTT.